Presented here are 29 T cell receptor beta chains from one specimen sequenced in a study of neurological immune-mediated disorders. MiXCR, applied by TCRdb to the 5' RACE reads, yields one record per CDR3 protein. The repertoire holds more than 50,000 distinct CDR3 sequences, with 4% to 6% as singletons. Sequences were obtained from PBMCs. All receptors derive from a woman aged 25 to 39 with multiple sclerosis.

This clonotype was seen more than once but under ten times. At one end, the junction sequence differs from germline, possibly due to a read error. The chain combines TRBV20-1 with TRBJ1-5; tentatively, D is TRBD1 (6 bases). The CDR3 is made up of 15 amino acids. In germline, CDR1 is DFQATT, CDR2 SNEGSKA (reference sequence). CDR3 nucleotides: TGCAGTGCTAGACCATCGGGGGCTAGCAATCAGCCCCAGAATTTT. Its translation is CSARPSGASNQPQNF.

This clonotype was detected many times. The chain links TRBV5-1 to TRBJ2-7; the D is unclear. The CDR3 has 14 residues. Trimming pared 4 bases from V and 5 bases from J, leaving 16 bases between. The germline V gene encodes CDR1 SGHRS and CDR2 YFSETQ. CDR3 amino acids: CASSVVGSDNEQYF. The CDR3, as DNA: TGCGCCAGCAGCGTGGTGGGATCGGATAACGAGCAGTACTTC. The whole variable domain, filled in from reference TRBV5-1 and TRBJ2-7, reads KAGVTQTPRYLIKTRGQQVTLSCSPISGHRSVSWYQQTPGQGLQFLFEYFSETQRNKGNFPGRFSGRQFSNSRSEMNVSTLELGDSALYLCASSVVGSDNEQYFGPGTRLTVT.

This clonotype has a count of ten or more. The genes are TRBV12-3 or TRBV12-4 and TRBJ2-2; D uncertain. Deletions cut 3 bases from V and 6 bases from J, with 8 bases between. This CDR3 is 13 amino acids long. The CDR3 sequence: CASSLRLAGELFF. Here the CDR3 DNA reads TGTGCCAGCAGTTTGCGGCTGGCCGGGGAGCTGTTTTTT.

The chain uses TRBV20-1 and TRBJ2-5; 8 nucleotides line up with TRBD2. Germline V gene sequence: CDR1 DFQATT, CDR2 SNEGSKA (reference sequence). This CDR3 spans 15 amino acids. The junction had 7 bases not matched to a gene; V was cut back by 3 bases and J by 1 base. The DNA of the CDR3 is TGCAGTGCTAGGAAACTAGCGGAGCTCCAAGAGACCCAGTACTTC. Encoded protein: CSARKLAELQETQYF.

This chain joins TRBV5-8 and TRBJ1-5; D is unclear. The ends were cut back, 4 bases at V and 1 base at J, with 12 bases in the middle. Germline CDR1 and CDR2: SGHTS and YDEGEE. This CDR3 has 15 amino acids. CDR3 coding DNA: TGTGCCAGCAGCCGCCAACTCGTCAGCAATCAGCCCCAGCATTTT. Residues: CASSRQLVSNQPQHF.

The table lists this clonotype with many counts. The chain combines TRBV12-3 or TRBV12-4 with TRBJ1-2; TRBD1 might be the D (5 bases). V dropped 6 bases and J dropped 2 bases, with 13 bases sitting between them. The CDR3 spans 14 residues. The chain's CDR3 is CASSRSGENYGYTF. The CDR3 DNA sequence: TGTGCCAGCAGCCGGTCGGGGGAGAACTATGGCTACACCTTC.

In its sample, this clonotype was seen many times. This chain joins TRBV5-6 and TRBJ2-4; D possibly corresponds to TRBD1 (5 bases). Germline V gene data show CDR1 as SGHDT and CDR2 as YYEEEE. V lost 7 bases, J lost 8 bases, and 16 bases lay in between. CDR3 length: 13 amino acids. The CDR3 protein is CASQPRETDIQYF. CDR3 DNA sequence: TGTGCCAGCCAACCCAGGGAAACGGACATTCAGTACTTC.

This clonotype was counted ten times or more. This chain joins TRBV28 and TRBJ2-1; 8 bases line up with TRBD1. The germline gives CDR1 MDHEN, CDR2 SYDVKM. With 3 bases clipped from V and 6 bases from J, the junction kept 4 bases outside the gene matches. The CDR3 contains 14 residues. As DNA, the CDR3 is TGTGCCAGCAGTTTGTTGACAGGGGTCAATGAGCAGTTCTTC. Translating gives CASSLLTGVNEQFF.

For this clonotype: Compared with germline, one end of the junction differs, possibly owing to a read error. The CDR3 nucleotides are TGTGCCAGCAGCCCTGGGGGGATTAATCAGCCCCAGAATTTT. The encoded protein is CASSPGGINQPQNF. This chain uses TRBV5-6 with TRBJ1-5, with TRBD1 as a possible D gene (5 bases). CDR1 and CDR2 (germline): SGHDT, YYEEEE. CDR3 length: 14 amino acids.

To note about this clonotype: A read error is possible here, since a much larger clone lies one base away. The V gene is TRBV25-1, the J gene TRBJ1-3; D uncertain. Germline V gives CDR1 MGHDK, CDR2 SYGVNS. The CDR3 loop spans 15 amino acids. V was pared by 5 bases and J by 1 base, with 12 bases between. The CDR3 coding sequence is TGTGCCAGCAGTTCCACTGGAAAATCTGGAAACACCATATATTTT. Residues: CASSSTGKSGNTIYF.

The chain is built from TRBV7-9 and TRBJ2-3; 12 bases agree with TRBD2. Germline V gene sequence: CDR1 SEHNR, CDR2 FQNEAQ (reference sequence). The CDR3 is 18 amino acids. Losses at the gene ends were 3 bases for V and 4 bases for J; bases not matched to a gene: 11. In nucleotides, the CDR3 is TGTGCCAGCAGCTTGGACTTGACTAGCGGGGGTGGCGCAGATACGCAGTATTTT. It specifies CASSLDLTSGGGADTQYF.

As for this clonotype: A much larger clonotype is one base distant, so this may be a read error. The V call is TRBV9, the J call TRBJ1-6, with D uncertain. CDR3 length equals 14 residues. The V gene's germline CDR1 is SGDLS and CDR2 YYNGEE. V was cut by 4 bases and J by 5 bases, with 10 bases left in between. CDR3 coding DNA: TGTGCCAGCAGCATCAGAAAAGATAATTCACCCCTCCACTTT. It codes for CASSIRKDNSPLHF.

There are many counts of this clonotype. This chain links TRBV20-1 with TRBJ2-7, with 10 bases aligning to TRBD2. The germline V gene has CDR1 DFQATT and CDR2 SNEGSKA (reference sequence). The CDR3 spans 14 residues. J was trimmed by 9 bases and V by 6 bases; bases with no gene match: 14. The CDR3 bases are TGCAGTGCCCACCCGGCAGCGGGGGGGCACGGGCAGTACTTC. It translates to CSAHPAAGGHGQYF.

Ten or more counts support this clonotype. The CDR3 sequence: CASSLQGPGDTEAFF. In DNA, the CDR3 is TGCGCCAGCAGCTTGCAGGGACCGGGGGACACTGAAGCTTTCTTT. The V call is TRBV5-1, the J call TRBJ1-1; maybe TRBD1 (5 bases). V was pared by 1 base and J by 3 bases, with 13 bases between. This CDR3 has 15 residues. Germline assignment: CDR1 SGHRS and CDR2 YFSETQ.

This clonotype was observed at least ten times. The V call is TRBV3-1, the J call TRBJ1-5; 9 nucleotides align to TRBD1. From germline, CDR1 is LGHDT and CDR2 YNNKEL (reference sequence). V shed 4 bases and J 13 bases; nucleotides not matched to a gene: 8. This CDR3 is 13 amino acids long. The CDR3 region is CASSPGQGGFQHF. The CDR3 nucleotides read TGTGCCAGCAGCCCGGGACAGGGAGGTTTTCAGCATTTT.

Notes on this clonotype: Germline and junction disagree at one end, which may indicate a read error. The genes are TRBV20-1 and TRBJ1-5; 7 bases are a match to TRBD1. Germline CDR1 and CDR2: DFQATT and SNEGSKA (reference sequence). The CDR3 covers 14 residues. The CDR3: CSARFGTDNQPQNF. The DNA for the CDR3 is TGCAGTGCTAGATTTGGGACAGATAATCAGCCCCAGAATTTT.

This clonotype appeared many times. The chain has TRBV4-1 and TRBJ1-6; D remains ambiguous. Trimming took 4 bases from V and 7 from J, leaving 5 bases between them. This CDR3 has 12 residues. The germline gives CDR1 MGHRA, CDR2 YSYEKL. CDR3 in DNA: TGCGCCAGCAGCCTCACAAATTCACCCCTCCACTTT. Its translation: CASSLTNSPLHF.

This clonotype was counted at least ten times. In DNA form, the CDR3 reads TGTGCCAGCAGCAGGACAGGGCATAGCAATCAGCCCCAGCATTTT. This encodes CASSRTGHSNQPQHF. This chain links TRBV5-6 with TRBJ1-5; TRBD1 aligns across 8 bases. The CDR3 has 15 amino acids. The germline V gene has CDR1 SGHDT and CDR2 YYEEEE. V shed 4 bases, J shed 0 bases, and the junction held 3 bases outside the gene matches.

This clonotype was seen ten or more times. The chain carries TRBV5-1 and TRBJ2-3, with 7 bases aligning to TRBD2. This CDR3 region has 17 residues. The germline CDR1 and CDR2 sequences are SGHRS and YFSETQ. V trimming: 0 bases; J trimming: 3 bases; junction bases outside the gene matches: 10. DNA for the CDR3: TGCGCCAGCAGCTTGGTGGGAGCGGGGAGCTTAACAGATACGCAGTATTTT. It yields the protein CASSLVGAGSLTDTQYF.

The table lists this clonotype with a few counts. V and J are TRBV2 and TRBJ2-7; maybe TRBD2 (5 bases). The V end lost 7 bases, the J end lost 2 bases, and 6 bases lay between the germline ends. The CDR3 loop spans 11 amino acids. The germline gives CDR1 SNHLY, CDR2 FYNNEI. CDR3 coding DNA: TGTGCCAGCAAGAGGGCCTACGAGCAGTACTTC. It codes for CASKRAYEQYF.

This clonotype was seen at least ten times. The rearrangement links TRBV5-1 to TRBJ2-3; perhaps TRBD1 as D (5 bases). Germline lookup yields CDR1 SGHRS and CDR2 YFSETQ. Trimming took 3 bases from V and 0 from J, leaving 14 bases between them. The CDR3 loop spans 16 amino acids. DNA of the CDR3: TGCGCCAGCAGCTACAGCCAGGGTACTAGCACAGATACGCAGTATTTT. Residues: CASSYSQGTSTDTQYF.

This clonotype was counted once. This may be a read error: a much more frequent sequence differs by one nucleotide. The J gene is TRBJ1-2, the V gene TRBV25-1; weak D call: TRBD1 (6 bases). Germline V lookup: CDR1 MGHDK, CDR2 SYGVNS. The CDR3 is 14 residues long. This CDR3 is CVSSASRGAHGYTF. The CDR3 coding sequence is TGTGTCAGCAGTGCCAGTCGGGGGGCGCATGGCTACACCTTC.

This clonotype was seen repeatedly, ten times or more. The chain uses TRBV12-3 or TRBV12-4 and TRBJ2-2; no clear D gene. The CDR3 consists of 14 residues. Trimming removed 2 bases from V and 6 bases from J, with 10 bases in between. The CDR3 nucleotides read TGTGCCAGCAGTTTAAGTATCGATCCCGGGGAGCTGTTTTTT. Translation: CASSLSIDPGELFF.

In its sample, this clonotype was seen many times. The V call is TRBV20-1, the J call TRBJ2-3, with 11 positions matching TRBD2. CDR1 is DFQATT and CDR2 is SNEGSKA in the germline V gene (reference sequence). V dropped 3 bases and J dropped 3; count of bases not matched to a gene: 5. This CDR3 spans 15 amino acids. The CDR3 region is CSARSPSGGTDTQYF. The CDR3 bases are TGCAGTGCTAGGAGCCCTAGCGGGGGGACAGATACGCAGTATTTT.

In its sample, this clonotype was seen many times. V is TRBV15 and J is TRBJ2-5; weak D call: TRBD2 (7 bases). Trimming cost V 1 base and J 5 bases, with 17 bases left between them. This CDR3 is 16 amino acids long. Germline loops: CDR1 LNHNV, CDR2 YYDKDF (reference sequence). This CDR3 is CATSRGRSGEGETQYF. DNA of the CDR3: TGTGCCACCAGCAGAGGGAGGTCAGGGGAGGGGGAGACCCAGTACTTC.

This clonotype was recorded a few times. The junction and the germline gene differ at one end; a read error may be behind it. The chain couples TRBV20-1 to TRBJ1-6; 8 positions match TRBD1. The length of the CDR3 is 14 residues. Germline V gene sequence: CDR1 DFQATT, CDR2 SNEGSKA (reference sequence). The CDR3 DNA is TGCAGTGCCACGGACAGGGCAATCAATTCACCCCTCAACTTT. Protein sequence: CSATDRAINSPLNF.

This clonotype was detected ten times or more. The genes are TRBV20-1 and TRBJ2-3; a possible D gene is TRBD2 (5 bases). CDR3 length equals 13 residues. The germline V and J ends were trimmed by 1 base and 6 bases, with 11 bases remaining between them. Germline lookup yields CDR1 DFQATT and CDR2 SNEGSKA (reference sequence). This CDR3 reads CSARVLGEDTQYF. In nucleotides, the CDR3 is TGCAGTGCTAGAGTTCTTGGGGAGGATACGCAGTATTTT.

The chain has TRBV11-2 and TRBJ2-3, with 9 positions matching TRBD1. The CDR3 sequence is 19 residues long. Germline V CDR1 and CDR2: SGHAT, FQNNGV. Trimming at V came to 5 bases and at J to 0 bases, leaving 15 bases not matched to a gene. This chain's CDR3 is CASSNGPGTGILSTDTQYF. The CDR3 DNA reads TGTGCCAGCAGCAATGGTCCCGGGACAGGGATTCTTAGCACAGATACGCAGTATTTT.

This clonotype has at least ten counts. The chain carries TRBV4-1 and TRBJ2-1; TRBD1 matches 7 bases. CDR1 is MGHRA, CDR2 YSYEKL, per germline. The length of the CDR3 is 14 residues. With 3 bases clipped from V and 7 bases from J, the junction kept 6 bases outside the gene matches. The CDR3 protein is CASSHRTGNNEQFF. As DNA, the CDR3 is TGCGCCAGCAGCCACAGGACAGGTAATAATGAGCAGTTCTTC.